A single sample is the source of the 16 T cell receptor beta chains below, sequenced in a study of human T cells and chemical hapten exposure. In TCRdb, the 5' RACE reads were re-called with MiXCR into one record per CDR3 protein. The data contain about 80,000 distinct CDR3 sequences, approximately 16% of them singletons. Unfractionated whole blood was the source of the extracted total RNA. Receptors were obtained from a female donor in good health.

The chain has TRBV2 and TRBJ1-5; 10 bases fit TRBD1. The germline CDR1 and CDR2 sequences are SNHLY and FYNNEI. CDR3 length: 15 amino acids. V lost 4 bases, J lost 4 bases, and 4 bases stayed unmatched. The CDR3 DNA reads TGTGCCAGCAGTGGACAGGGGGCGCGAAATCAGCCCCAGCATTTT. Translation gives CASSGQGARNQPQHF.

The V call is TRBV7-2, the J call TRBJ2-1, with TRBD1 matching over 12 bases. This CDR3 has 20 amino acids. Germline V lookup: CDR1 SGHTA, CDR2 FQGNSA. V gave up 3 bases and J gave up 7 bases; unmatched junction bases: 19. Here the CDR3 reads CASSLLPGQGALIERNEQFF. The CDR3 DNA sequence: TGTGCCAGCAGCTTGTTACCGGGACAGGGGGCCCTTATCGAACGAAATGAGCAGTTCTTC.

The CDR3 nucleotides read TGTGCCAGCAGCTTAGATGTCCAGCGGGGACATCAAGAGACCCAGTACTTC. It codes for CASSLDVQRGHQETQYF. This chain uses TRBV11-2 with TRBJ2-5; TRBD2 is a possible D gene (7 bases). There are 17 residues in the CDR3. The ends were cut back, 0 bases at V and 2 bases at J, with 16 bases in the middle. CDR1 and CDR2 from the germline V gene are SGHAT and FQNNGV. Together with reference TRBV11-2 and TRBJ2-5, the CDR3 gives the full variable domain: EAGVAQSPRYKIIEKRQSVAFWCNPISGHATLYWYQQILGQGPKLLIQFQNNGVVDDSQLPKDRFSAERLKGVDSTLKIQPAKLEDSAVYLCASSLDVQRGHQETQYFGPGTRLLVL.

This clonotype is deemed medium-sized. The chain uses TRBV28 and TRBJ2-5; tentatively, D is TRBD1 (5 bases). The V gene's germline CDR1 is MDHEN and CDR2 SYDVKM. V lost 5 bases and J 1 base, leaving 8 bases between the germline ends. This CDR3 has 13 residues. This CDR3 reads CASSPGFQETQYF. The CDR3 nucleotides read TGTGCCAGCAGTCCAGGGTTCCAAGAGACCCAGTACTTC.

This clonotype turned up a few times. The rearrangement uses TRBV29-1 and TRBJ2-1; D gene uncertain. The germline V and J ends were trimmed by 2 bases and 7 bases, with 12 bases remaining between them. From germline, CDR1 is SQVTM and CDR2 ANQGSEA. The CDR3 is 13 amino acids. CDR3 bases: TGCAGCGTTGAAACGACCGTAGGGAATGAGCAGTTCTTC. It specifies CSVETTVGNEQFF.

The gene calls are TRBV5-1 and TRBJ2-2; TRBD1 is a possible D gene (6 bases). The CDR3 loop spans 14 amino acids. In germline, CDR1 is SGHRS, CDR2 YFSETQ. Trimming removed 5 bases from V and 1 base from J, with 9 bases in between. CDR3 protein: CASRSTGNTGELFF. The CDR3 DNA follows: TGCGCCAGCAGGTCGACAGGGAACACCGGGGAGCTGTTTTTT.

The chain combines TRBV29-1 with TRBJ2-7, with TRBD1 matching over 7 bases. The trim removed 4 bases at V and 2 bases at J, leaving 11 bases unmatched. The CDR3 is 15 residues long. Germline V gene sequence: CDR1 SQVTM, CDR2 ANQGSEA. CDR3 sequence reads: CSVGGFRDSTYEQYF. DNA of the CDR3: TGCAGCGTTGGGGGCTTCCGGGACAGCACCTACGAGCAGTACTTC.

V is TRBV6-6 and J is TRBJ2-7; 10 bases are shared with TRBD1. Germline V gene lookup returns CDR1 MNHNY and CDR2 SVGAGI (reference sequence). The CDR3 contains 16 residues. V was pared by 5 bases and J by 5 bases, with 12 bases of the junction left unmatched. CDR3 loop: CASSRSDGTGVDEQYF. The DNA of the CDR3 is TGTGCCAGCAGTCGGAGCGACGGGACAGGGGTAGACGAGCAGTACTTC.

A single count supports this clonotype. The V and J genes are TRBV5-1 and TRBJ2-7, with D unclear. This CDR3 comprises 13 residues. The V gene lost 5 bases and the J gene lost 9 bases, with 18 bases spanning the gap. The germline gives CDR1 SGHRS, CDR2 YFSETQ. This CDR3 is CASSQDPETVQYF. The CDR3 nucleotides are TGCGCCAGCAGTCAGGATCCAGAAACGGTGCAGTACTTC.

The chain is built from TRBV7-9 and TRBJ1-6; 8 nucleotides agree with TRBD1. The CDR3 covers 16 residues. The V gene end was trimmed by 0 bases and the J gene end by 9 bases; junction bases not matched to a gene: 7. The germline V gene encodes CDR1 SEHNR and CDR2 FQNEAQ (reference sequence). This CDR3 reads CASSLAPTGGGSPLHF. In DNA form, the CDR3 reads TGTGCCAGCAGCTTAGCCCCCACAGGGGGTGGTTCACCCCTCCACTTT.

V usage is TRBV13 and J usage is TRBJ1-1, with a possible D match to TRBD1 (5 bases). Trimming cost V 4 bases and J 2 bases, with 14 bases left between them. Germline V gives CDR1 PRHDT, CDR2 FYEKMQ (reference sequence). The CDR3 consists of 15 residues. The CDR3 DNA is TGTGCCAGCAGCTCGTGGGGGGGATTTAACACTGAAGCTTTCTTT. Amino acid sequence: CASSSWGGFNTEAFF.

Written as DNA, the CDR3 is TGTGCCAGCTCGCTCCCCACAGGGGGGAACACCGGGGAGCTGTTTTTT. This sequence encodes CASSLPTGGNTGELFF. The rearrangement joins TRBV18 to TRBJ2-2; 8 nucleotides align to TRBD1. CDR3 length: 16 residues. Trimming cost V 6 bases and J 1 base; bases outside gene matches: 7. Germline-derived CDR1 and CDR2 are KGHSH and LQKENI.

This sequence joins TRBV6-5 and TRBJ2-7; D remains ambiguous. Deletions cut 0 bases from V and 4 bases from J, with 16 bases between. The CDR3 is 16 amino acids. The germline gives CDR1 MNHEY, CDR2 SVGAGI. For the CDR3, the DNA is TGTGCCAGCAGTTACTCGATCAGCACCCTCGGGTACGAGCAGTACTTC. Encoded protein: CASSYSISTLGYEQYF.

This clonotype was detected ten times or more. V and J are TRBV7-2 and TRBJ1-1, with 7 nucleotides matching TRBD1. V was pared by 5 bases and J by 7 bases, with 4 bases of the junction left unmatched. This CDR3 comprises 12 residues. Looked up from germline, CDR1 is SGHTA and CDR2 is FQGNSA. CDR3 sequence: CASSRQGLEAFF. The CDR3 DNA sequence: TGTGCCAGCAGCCGACAGGGACTTGAAGCTTTCTTT. The whole variable domain, remainder taken from reference TRBV7-2 and TRBJ1-1, is GAGVSQSPSNKVTEKGKDVELRCDPISGHTALYWYRQSLGQGLEFLIYFQGNSAPDKSGLPSDRFSAERTGGSVSTLTIQRTQQEDSAVYLCASSRQGLEAFFGQGTRLTVV.

Judged by abundance, this clonotype is medium-sized. The rearrangement links TRBV19 to TRBJ2-1, with a weak D call TRBD1 (6 bases). From germline, CDR1 is LNHDA and CDR2 SQIVND (reference sequence). This CDR3 is built from 13 residues. Trimming removed 7 bases from V and 7 bases from J, with 14 bases in between. As DNA, the CDR3 is TGTGCCAGTACCCAGACAGGTTGGAATGAGCAGTTCTTC. This sequence encodes CASTQTGWNEQFF.

This clonotype was counted only a few times. V gene TRBV7-2 combines with J gene TRBJ1-1; D is ambiguous. CDR1 SGHTA and CDR2 FQGNSA come from the germline V gene. The CDR3 extends over 13 amino acids. The V gene lost 1 base and the J gene lost 7 bases, with 10 bases spanning the gap. The CDR3 spells CASSLVRTVEAFF. CDR3 coding DNA: TGTGCCAGCAGCTTAGTGAGGACGGTTGAAGCTTTCTTT.